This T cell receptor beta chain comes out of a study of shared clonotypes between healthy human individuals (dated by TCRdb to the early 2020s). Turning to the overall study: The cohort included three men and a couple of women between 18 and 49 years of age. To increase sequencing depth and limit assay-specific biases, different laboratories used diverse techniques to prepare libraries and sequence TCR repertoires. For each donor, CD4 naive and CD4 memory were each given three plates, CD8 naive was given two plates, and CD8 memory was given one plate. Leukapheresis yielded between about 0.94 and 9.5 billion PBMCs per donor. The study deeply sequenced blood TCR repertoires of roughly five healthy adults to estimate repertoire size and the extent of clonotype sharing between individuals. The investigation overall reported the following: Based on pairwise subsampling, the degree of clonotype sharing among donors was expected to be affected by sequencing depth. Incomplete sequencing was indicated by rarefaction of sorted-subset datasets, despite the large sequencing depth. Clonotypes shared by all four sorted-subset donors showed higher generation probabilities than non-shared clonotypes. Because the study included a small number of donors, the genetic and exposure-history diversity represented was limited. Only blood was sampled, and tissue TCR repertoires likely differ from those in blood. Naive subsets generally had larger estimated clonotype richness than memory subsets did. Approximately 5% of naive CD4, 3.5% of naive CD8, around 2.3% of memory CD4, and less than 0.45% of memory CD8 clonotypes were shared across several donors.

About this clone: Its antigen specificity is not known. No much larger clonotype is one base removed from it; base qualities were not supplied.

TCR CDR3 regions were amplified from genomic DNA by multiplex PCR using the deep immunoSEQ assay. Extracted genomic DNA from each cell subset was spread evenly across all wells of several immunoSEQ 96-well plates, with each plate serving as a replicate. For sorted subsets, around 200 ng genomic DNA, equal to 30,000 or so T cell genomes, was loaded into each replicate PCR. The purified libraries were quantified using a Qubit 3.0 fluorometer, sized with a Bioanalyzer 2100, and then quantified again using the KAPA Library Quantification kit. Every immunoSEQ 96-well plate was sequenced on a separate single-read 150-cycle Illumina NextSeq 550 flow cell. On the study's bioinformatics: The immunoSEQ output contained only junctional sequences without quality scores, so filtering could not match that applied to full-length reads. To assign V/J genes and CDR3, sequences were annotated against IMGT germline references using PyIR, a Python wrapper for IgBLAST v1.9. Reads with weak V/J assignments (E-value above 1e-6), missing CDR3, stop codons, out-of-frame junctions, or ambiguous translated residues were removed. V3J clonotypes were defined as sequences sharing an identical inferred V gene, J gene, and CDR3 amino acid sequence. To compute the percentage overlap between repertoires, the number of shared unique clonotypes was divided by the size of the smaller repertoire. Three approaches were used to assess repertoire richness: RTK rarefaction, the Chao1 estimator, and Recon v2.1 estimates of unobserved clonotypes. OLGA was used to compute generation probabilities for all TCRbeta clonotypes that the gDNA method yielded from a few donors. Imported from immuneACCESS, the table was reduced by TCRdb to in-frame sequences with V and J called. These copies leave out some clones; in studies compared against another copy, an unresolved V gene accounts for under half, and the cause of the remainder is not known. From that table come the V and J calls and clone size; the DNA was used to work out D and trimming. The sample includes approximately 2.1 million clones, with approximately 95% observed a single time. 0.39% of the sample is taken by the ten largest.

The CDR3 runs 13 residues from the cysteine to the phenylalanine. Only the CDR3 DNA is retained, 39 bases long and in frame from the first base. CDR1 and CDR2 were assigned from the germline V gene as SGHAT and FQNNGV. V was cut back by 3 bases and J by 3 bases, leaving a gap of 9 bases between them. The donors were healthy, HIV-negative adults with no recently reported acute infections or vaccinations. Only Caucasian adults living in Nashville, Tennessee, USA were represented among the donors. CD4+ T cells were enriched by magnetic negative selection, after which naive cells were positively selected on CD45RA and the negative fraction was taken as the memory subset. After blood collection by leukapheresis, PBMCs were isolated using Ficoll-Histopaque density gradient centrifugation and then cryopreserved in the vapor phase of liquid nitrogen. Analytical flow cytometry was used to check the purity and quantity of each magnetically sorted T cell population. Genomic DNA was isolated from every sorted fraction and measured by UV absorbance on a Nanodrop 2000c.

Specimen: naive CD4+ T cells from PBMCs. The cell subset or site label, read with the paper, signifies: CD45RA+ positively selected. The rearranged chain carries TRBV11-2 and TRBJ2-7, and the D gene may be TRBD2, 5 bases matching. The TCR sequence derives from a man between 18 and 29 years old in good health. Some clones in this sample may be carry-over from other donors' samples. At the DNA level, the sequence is TGTGCCAGCAGCTTCGGGAAAAACTACGAGCAGTACTTC. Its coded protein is CASSFGKNYEQYF.